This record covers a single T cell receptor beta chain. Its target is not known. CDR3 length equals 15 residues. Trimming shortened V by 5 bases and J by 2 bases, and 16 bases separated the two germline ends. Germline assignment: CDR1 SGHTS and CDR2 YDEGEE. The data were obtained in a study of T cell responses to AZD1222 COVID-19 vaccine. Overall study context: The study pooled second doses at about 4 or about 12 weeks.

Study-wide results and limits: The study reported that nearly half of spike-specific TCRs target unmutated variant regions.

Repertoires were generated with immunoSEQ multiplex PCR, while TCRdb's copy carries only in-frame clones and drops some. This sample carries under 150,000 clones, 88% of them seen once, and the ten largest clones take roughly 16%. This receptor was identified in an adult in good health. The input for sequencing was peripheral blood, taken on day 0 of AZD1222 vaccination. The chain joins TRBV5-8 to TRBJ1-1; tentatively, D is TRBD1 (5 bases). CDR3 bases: TGTGCCAGCAGTATAACGGGACGCCGAAACACTGAAGCTTTCTTT. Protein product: CASSITGRRNTEAFF. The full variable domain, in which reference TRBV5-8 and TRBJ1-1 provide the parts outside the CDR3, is EAGVTQSPTHLIKTRGQQATLRCSPISGHTSVYWYQQALGLGLQFLLWYDEGEERNRGNFPPRFSGRQFPNYSSELNVNALELEDSALYLCASSITGRRNTEAFFGQGTRLTVV.